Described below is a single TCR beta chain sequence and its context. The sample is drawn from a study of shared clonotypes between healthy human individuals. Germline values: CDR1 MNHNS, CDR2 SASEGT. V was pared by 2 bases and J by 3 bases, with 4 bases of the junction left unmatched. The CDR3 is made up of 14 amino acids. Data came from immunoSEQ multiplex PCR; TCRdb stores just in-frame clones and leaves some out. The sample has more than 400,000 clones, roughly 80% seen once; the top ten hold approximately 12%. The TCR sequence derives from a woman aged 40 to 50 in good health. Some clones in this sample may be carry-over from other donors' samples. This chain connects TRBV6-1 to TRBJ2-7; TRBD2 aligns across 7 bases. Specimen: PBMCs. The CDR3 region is CASSESGRDYEQYF. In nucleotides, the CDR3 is TGTGCCAGCAGTGAATCGGGGAGGGACTACGAGCAGTACTTC.